This T cell receptor beta chain appears in the sequencing data of a study of T cell repertoires in cytomegalovirus infection. Across the study: Carrying CMV and the relevant HLA type showed in public TCR beta signatures. General study findings and limits: CMV carriers having the relevant HLA were flagged by cumulative public TCR beta family frequency.

The CDR3 contains 17 residues. In germline, CDR1 is SGHVS, CDR2 FQNEAQ. Trimming cost V 4 bases and J 9 bases, with 25 bases left between them. TCRdb re-derived calls from the reads in MiXCR, one entry per CDR3 protein. The profile shows 200,000 to 300,000 distinct CDR3 sequences, about 13% of them singletons. This clonotype was seen repeatedly, ten times or more. Its specificity is not known. The gene calls are TRBV7-8 and TRBJ2-1; weak D call: TRBD1 (5 bases). The specimen was PBMCs. The sequence came from a human donor in good health (CMV status not recorded). Some clones in this sample may be carry-over from other donors' samples. The CDR3 spells CASSSVPTVSSLIEQFF. CDR3 bases: TGTGCCAGCAGCTCAGTACCGACAGTTTCATCCCTAATTGAGCAGTTCTTC.